The clone carrying this T cell receptor beta chain is a singleton in its sample. Its antigen is not identified. TCRdb keeps only in-frame clones here, not all; method: immunoSEQ multiplex PCR. The sample has around 69,000 clones; nearly 96% are singletons. These data are taken from a study of cytomegalovirus exposure and HLA in healthy donors. Study information: The 100 to 150 validation repertoires and the roughly 700 first-cohort repertoires shared a platform, a later analysis reported. Study-wide results and caveats: In vitro data verified a few CMV-associated chains as specific for CMV antigens. The tendency of first-cohort TCR clusters to co-occur in the 120 validation repertoires was the finding of a later analysis. The investigators catalogued 150 to 200 TCR beta chains as cytomegalovirus-associated.

The length of the CDR3 is 16 residues. Per the germline V gene, CDR1 is SGHTA and CDR2 is FQGNSA. The V segment lost 6 bases and the J segment 6 bases; nucleotides outside the gene matches: 14. This TCR came from a woman aged 18-29 years in good health and CMV-seropositive. V gene TRBV7-2 combines with J gene TRBJ2-5; 9 bases agree with TRBD1. The sample consisted of PBMCs. The CDR3 sequence is CASSQRPGTGNQTQYF. CDR3 in DNA: TGTGCCAGCAGTCAACGCCCCGGGACAGGGAATCAGACCCAGTACTTC.